Detailed here is one T cell receptor beta chain. What it recognizes is unknown. The germline CDR1 and CDR2 sequences are MNHEY and SMNVEV (reference sequence). The ends were cut back, 8 bases at V and 1 base at J, with 6 bases in the middle. CDR3 length: 12 amino acids. This sample was taken from a study of cytomegalovirus exposure and HLA in healthy donors. Notes on the study in general: Serostatus for CMV was the only available immune exposure information.

The PCR used 60 Vbeta and 13 Jbeta primers. TCRdb's copy holds only in-frame clones and misses some; the assay was immunoSEQ multiplex PCR. The sample has 210,000 or so clones, approximately 81% seen once; the top ten hold roughly 0.26%. This chain joins TRBV27 and TRBJ2-4; tentatively, D is TRBD1 (6 bases). The origin of this receptor is a girl under 10 years old in good health and CMV-seronegative. Sequenced material: PBMCs. The CDR3 DNA sequence: TGTGCCAGCGACAGGGCCAAAAACATTCAGTACTTC. Amino acids: CASDRAKNIQYF.